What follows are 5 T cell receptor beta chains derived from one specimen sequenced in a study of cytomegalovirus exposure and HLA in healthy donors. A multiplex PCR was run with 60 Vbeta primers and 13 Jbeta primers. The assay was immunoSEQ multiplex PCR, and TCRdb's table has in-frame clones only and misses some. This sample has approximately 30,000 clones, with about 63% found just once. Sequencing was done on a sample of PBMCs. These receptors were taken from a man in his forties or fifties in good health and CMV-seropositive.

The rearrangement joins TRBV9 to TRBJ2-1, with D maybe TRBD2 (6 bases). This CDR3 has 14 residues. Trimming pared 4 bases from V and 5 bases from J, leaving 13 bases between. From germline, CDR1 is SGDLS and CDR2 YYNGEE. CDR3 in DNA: TGTGCCAGCAGCACCGGGACTCGCGACAATGAGCAGTTCTTC. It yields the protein CASSTGTRDNEQFF.

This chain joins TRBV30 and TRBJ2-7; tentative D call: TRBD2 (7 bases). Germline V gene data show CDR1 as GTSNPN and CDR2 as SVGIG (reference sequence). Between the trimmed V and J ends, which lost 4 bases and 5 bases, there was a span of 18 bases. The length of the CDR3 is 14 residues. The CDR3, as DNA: TGTGCCTGGATGGGTGGGAGGGGACATCACGAGCAGTACTTC. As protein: CAWMGGRGHHEQYF.

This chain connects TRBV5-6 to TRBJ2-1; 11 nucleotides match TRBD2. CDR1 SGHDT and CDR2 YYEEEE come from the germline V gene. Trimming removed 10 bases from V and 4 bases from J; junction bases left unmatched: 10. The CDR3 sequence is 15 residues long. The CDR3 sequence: CAVSSGGRTYNEQFF. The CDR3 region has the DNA TGTGCCGTCTCTAGCGGGGGGAGAACTTACAATGAGCAGTTCTTC.

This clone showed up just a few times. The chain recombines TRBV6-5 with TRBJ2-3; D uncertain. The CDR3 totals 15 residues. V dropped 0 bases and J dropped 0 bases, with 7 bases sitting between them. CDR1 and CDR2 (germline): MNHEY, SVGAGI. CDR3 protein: CASSYSAASTDTQYF. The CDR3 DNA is TGTGCCAGCAGTTACTCGGCGGCTAGCACAGATACGCAGTATTTT.

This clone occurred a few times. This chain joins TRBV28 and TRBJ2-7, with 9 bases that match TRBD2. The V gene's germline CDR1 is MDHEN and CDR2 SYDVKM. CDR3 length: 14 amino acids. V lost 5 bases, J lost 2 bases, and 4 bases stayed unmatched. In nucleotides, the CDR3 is TGTGCCAGCAGTACGGGACTAGCCCCCTACGAGCAGTACTTC. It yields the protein CASSTGLAPYEQYF.